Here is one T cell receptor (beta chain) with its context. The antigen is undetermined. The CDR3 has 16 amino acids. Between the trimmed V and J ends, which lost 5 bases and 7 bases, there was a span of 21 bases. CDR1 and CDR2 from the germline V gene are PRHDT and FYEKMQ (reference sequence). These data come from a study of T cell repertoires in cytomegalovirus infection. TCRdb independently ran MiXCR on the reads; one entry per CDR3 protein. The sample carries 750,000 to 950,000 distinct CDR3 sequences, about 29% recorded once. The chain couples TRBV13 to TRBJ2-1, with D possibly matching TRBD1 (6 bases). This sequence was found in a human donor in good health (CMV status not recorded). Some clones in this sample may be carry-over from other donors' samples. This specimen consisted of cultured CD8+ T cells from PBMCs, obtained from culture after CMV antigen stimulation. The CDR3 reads CASSPRVTLRGNEQFF. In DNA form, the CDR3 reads TGTGCCAGCAGCCCCCGGGTGACCTTGAGGGGGAATGAGCAGTTCTTC.